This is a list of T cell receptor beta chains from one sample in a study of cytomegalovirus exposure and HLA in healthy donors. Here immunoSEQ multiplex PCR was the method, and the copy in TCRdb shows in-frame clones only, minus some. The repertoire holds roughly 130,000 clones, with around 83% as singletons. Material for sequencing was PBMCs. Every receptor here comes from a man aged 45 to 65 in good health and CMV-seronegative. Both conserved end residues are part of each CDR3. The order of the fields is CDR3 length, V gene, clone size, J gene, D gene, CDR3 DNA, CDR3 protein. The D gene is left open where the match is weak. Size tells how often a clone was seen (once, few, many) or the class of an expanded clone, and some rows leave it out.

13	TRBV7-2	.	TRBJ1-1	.	TGTGCCAGCAGCTTATGGGCAAACACTGAAGCTTTCTTT	CASSLWANTEAFF
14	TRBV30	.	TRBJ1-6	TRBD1	TGTGCCTGGACTGGGACAGGGGGACCGATCACCCTCCACTTT	CAWTGTGGPITLHF
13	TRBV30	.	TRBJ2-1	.	TGTGCCTGGAGTGTCAGATCCTACAATGAGCAGTTCTTC	CAWSVRSYNEQFF
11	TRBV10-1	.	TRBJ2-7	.	TGCGCCAGCAGCGAGGCGGGAGAGCAGTACTTC	CASSEAGEQYF
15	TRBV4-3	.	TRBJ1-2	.	TGCGCCAGCAGCCAAGAACTAGGTAGCAACTATGGCTACACCTTC	CASSQELGSNYGYTF
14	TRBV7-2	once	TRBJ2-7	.	TGTGCCAGCAGGGAGACGCCGAGCTCCTACGAGCAGTACTTC	CASRETPSSYEQYF
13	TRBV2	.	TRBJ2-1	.	TGTGCCAGCAGTGAAGACAAATACAATGAGCAGTTCTTC	CASSEDKYNEQFF
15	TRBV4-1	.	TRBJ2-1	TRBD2	TGCGCCAGCAGACCTCCTGCGGGGGGGGGCAATGAGCAGTTCTTC	CASRPPAGGGNEQFF
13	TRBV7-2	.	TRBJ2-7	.	TGTGCCAGCAGCTTGCTTCCAGGTCACGAGCAGTACTTC	CASSLLPGHEQYF
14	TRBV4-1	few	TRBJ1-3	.	TGCGCCAGCAGCCCGACAGCCTCTGGAAACACCATATATTTT	CASSPTASGNTIYF
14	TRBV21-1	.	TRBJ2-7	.	TGTGCCAGCAGCAGGGGAGGGGACTCCTACGAGCAGTACTTC	CASSRGGDSYEQYF
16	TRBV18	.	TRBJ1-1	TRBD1	TGTGCCAGCTCACCCCTGACAGGGTTTGGGAGCACTGAAGCTTTCTTT	CASSPLTGFGSTEAFF
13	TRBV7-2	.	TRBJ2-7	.	TGTGCCAGCAGCTTCTCACTTCGCCTCGAGCAGTACTTC	CASSFSLRLEQYF
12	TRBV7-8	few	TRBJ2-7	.	TGTGCCAGCAGCCCCGGCTCCTACGAGCAGTACTTC	CASSPGSYEQYF
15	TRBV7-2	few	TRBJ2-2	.	TGTGCCAGCACCACCCAGGGATCTGGCACCGGGGAGCTGTTTTTT	CASTTQGSGTGELFF
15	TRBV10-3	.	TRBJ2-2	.	TGTGCCATCAGTGAAGGCAGGGCCTCCACCGGGGAGCTGTTTTTT	CAISEGRASTGELFF
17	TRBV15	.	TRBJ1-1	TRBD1	TGTGCCACCAGCAAGAGGGGACAGGGGGAGGTGAACACTGAAGCTTTCTTT	CATSKRGQGEVNTEAFF
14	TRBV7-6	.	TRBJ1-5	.	TGTGCCAGCAGCGCAGGGCCAGGGGTTCAGCCCCAGCATTTT	CASSAGPGVQPQHF
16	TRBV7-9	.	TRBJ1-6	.	TGTGCCAGCAGCTTAGATTGGGAGCATCAAAATTCACCCCTCCACTTT	CASSLDWEHQNSPLHF
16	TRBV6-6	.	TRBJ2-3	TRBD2	TGTGCCAGCAGCGGACTAGCGGTGGAGGGGACAGATACGCAGTATTTT	CASSGLAVEGTDTQYF
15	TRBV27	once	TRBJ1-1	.	TGTGCCAGCAGCCCTTACGGGTCAGAGGCCACTGAAGCTTTCTTT	CASSPYGSEATEAFF
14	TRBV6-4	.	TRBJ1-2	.	TGTGCCAGCAGTGACTGGGGGGGGCGTGGTGGCTACACCTTC	CASSDWGGRGGYTF
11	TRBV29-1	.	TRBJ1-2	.	TGCAGCGTATTCACGCGCTATGGCTACACCTTC	CSVFTRYGYTF
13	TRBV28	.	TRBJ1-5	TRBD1	TGTGCCAGCAGCGAGACAGGGGATCAGCCCCAGCATTTT	CASSETGDQPQHF
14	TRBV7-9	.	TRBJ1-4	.	TGTGCCAGCAGCTTTCTTGCAACTAATGAAAAACTGTTTTTT	CASSFLATNEKLFF
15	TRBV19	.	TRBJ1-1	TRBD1	TGTGCCAGTAATACCTTACAGGGGGCGGTGACTGAAGCTTTCTTT	CASNTLQGAVTEAFF
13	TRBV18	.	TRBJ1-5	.	TGTGCCAGCCAACAGGGACGCAATCAGCCCCAGCATTTT	CASQQGRNQPQHF
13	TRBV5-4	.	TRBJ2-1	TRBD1	TGTGCCAGCAGCGGGGACAGGTACAATGAGCAGTTCTTC	CASSGDRYNEQFF
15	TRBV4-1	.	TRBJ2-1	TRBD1	TGCGCCAGCAGCCAAAGGATAGGACAGGGCTATGAGCAGTTCTTC	CASSQRIGQGYEQFF
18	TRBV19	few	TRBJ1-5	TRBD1	TGTGCCAGTAGTGCAACCGGGACAGCCCAGAACAGCAATCAGCCCCAGCATTTT	CASSATGTAQNSNQPQHF
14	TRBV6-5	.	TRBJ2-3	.	TGTGCCAGCAGTTACCCTACGGCGGGAGATACGCAGTATTTT	CASSYPTAGDTQYF
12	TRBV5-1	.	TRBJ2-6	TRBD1	TGCGCCAGCAGCTTGGGGGACAGGGGGATAACTTTC	CASSLGDRGITF